The 13 T cell receptor beta chains given below trace back to one sample, sequenced in a study of T cells in women clearing cervical HPV infection. Method: immunoSEQ multiplex PCR; TCRdb's copy keeps in-frame clones and lacks some. The table lists over 25,000 clones. Sequencing used blood buffy coat. The receptors shown here come from a woman aged 18 to 75 with a cervical HPV16 infection that either progressed to CIN3+ or cleared (not recorded which).

Remarks on this clone: The CDR3 end is not reached by the read, which stops 3 residues before it; the germline J gene fills it in. This chain joins TRBV2 and TRBJ2-4, with TRBD1 matching 9 bases. The CDR3 is 16 amino acids. Germline CDR1 and CDR2: SNHLY and FYNNEI. CDR3 in amino acids: CASKGTGPQTSFGQYF. The part of the CDR3 DNA that was read is TGTGCCAGCAAAGGGACAGGGCCACAAACTTCGTTTGGT.

As concerns this clone: The read halts 3 residues ahead of the CDR3 end, with the missing end drawn from the germline J gene. V and J are TRBV3-1 (or the pseudogene TRBV3-2) and TRBJ2-3; 13 nucleotides line up with TRBD2. Losses at the gene ends were 2 bases for V and 3 bases for J; bases not matched to a gene: 2. This CDR3 has 16 amino acids. Per the germline V gene, CDR1 is LGHDT and CDR2 is YNNKEL (reference sequence). This chain's CDR3 is CASSQTSGGGTDTQYF. CDR3 DNA (partial): TGTGCCAGCAGCCAAACTAGCGGGGGGGGTACAGATACG.

Notes on this clone: The read stops 3 residues short of the end of the CDR3; the missing end is completed from the germline J gene. J is TRBJ1-4 and V is TRBV7-9, with 7 nucleotides matching TRBD1. The CDR3 is 15 amino acids. V trimming: 5 bases; J trimming: 7 bases; junction bases outside the gene matches: 10. Germline CDR1 SEHNR, CDR2 FQNEAQ (reference sequence). CDR3 DNA (partial): TGTGCCAGCAGCACCTTATACAGGGGTGGTGAAAAA. Translating gives CASSTLYRGGEK. The CDR3, in full, reads CASSTLYRGGEKLFF.

Comment on this clone: The CDR3 goes on 3 residues after the read ends, and that part is filled in from the germline J gene. This chain joins TRBV7-9 and TRBJ1-5; D not certain. The CDR3 runs to 12 residues. V was clipped by 3 bases and J by 6 bases, with 6 bases between them. CDR1 and CDR2 (germline): SEHNR, FQNEAQ (reference sequence). CDR3 residues: CASSFEAQPQHF. CDR3 DNA (partial): TGTGCCAGCAGCTTCGAGGCTCAGCCC.

Turning to this clone: Read sequence stops 3 residues before the CDR3 end, and the germline J gene provides the missing end. V and J are TRBV6-2 or TRBV6-3 and TRBJ2-3; 14 positions agree with TRBD2. Germline lookup yields CDR1 MNHEY and CDR2 SVGEGT. V trimming: 5 bases; J trimming: 3 bases; junction bases outside the gene matches: 7. The CDR3 is made up of 17 amino acids. The CDR3 is CASSPFGLAGGTDTQYF. The covered CDR3 bases are TGTGCCAGCAGTCCCTTTGGACTAGCGGGAGGTACAGATACG.

Concerning this clone itself: The sequenced fragment ends 3 residues before the CDR3 boundary, so the rest is inferred from the germline J gene. The rearrangement uses TRBV7-9 and TRBJ1-1; D gene unclear. Trimming removed 5 bases from V and 3 bases from J, with 7 bases in between. The CDR3 has 12 amino acids. The germline V gene encodes CDR1 SEHNR and CDR2 FQNEAQ (reference sequence). CDR3 bases read: TGTGCCAGCAGCCTCGAGGACACTGAA. It encodes CASSLEDTE. The full CDR3 protein reads CASSLEDTEAFF.

Points on this clone: The read stops 3 residues short of the end of the CDR3; the missing end is completed from the germline J gene. This chain connects TRBV7-9 to TRBJ2-3; unclear D gene. V lost 5 bases, J lost 4 bases, and 16 bases lay in between. CDR1 and CDR2 from the germline V gene are SEHNR and FQNEAQ (reference sequence). The CDR3 totals 15 residues. Partial CDR3 DNA: TGTGCCAGCAGCGCTCCTCGTCAAGGTCCAGATACG. Translated, it gives CASSAPRQGPDT. The full CDR3 protein reads CASSAPRQGPDTQYF.

As to this clone: The CDR3 goes on 3 residues after the read ends, and that part is filled in from the germline J gene. Other DNA sequences from this sample encode an identical CDR3 as well. The J gene is TRBJ1-3, the V gene TRBV6-4; D might be TRBD1 (6 bases). Germline assignment: CDR1 MRHNA and CDR2 SNTAGT. CDR3 length: 17 residues. V lost 6 bases and J lost 3, with 21 bases in between. CDR3 loop: CASSDPQGKGVGNTIYF. CDR3 DNA, as far as it was read: TGTGCCAGCAGCGACCCCCAGGGGAAAGGCGTTGGAAACACC.

The CDR3 bases that were read are TGTGCCAGCAGTGCCGGGACAGGGGTAAACTACGAG. Its translation is CASSAGTGVNYE. The CDR3 in its entirety is CASSAGTGVNYEQYF. The rearrangement uses TRBV19 and TRBJ2-7; the match to TRBD1 covers 10 bases. Read coverage stops 3 residues before the CDR3 terminus; the germline J gene supplies the remainder. In germline, CDR1 is LNHDA, CDR2 SQIVND (reference sequence). After removal of 9 bases from V and 3 bases from J, the junction contained 11 bases not matched to a gene. The CDR3 runs 15 residues.

Points on this clone: The read falls 3 residues short of the CDR3 end, and the missing part is taken from the germline J gene. The rearrangement joins TRBV19 to TRBJ1-2, with TRBD1 matching 7 bases. Per germline, CDR1 LNHDA and CDR2 SQIVND (reference sequence). The CDR3 runs 12 residues. This chain's CDR3 is CASSNRGDDYTF. CDR3 DNA, as far as it was read: TGTGCCAGTTCAAACAGGGGTGACGAC.

Notes on this clone: Sequencing ends 3 residues short of the CDR3 end; the germline J gene provides the rest. The chain links TRBV6-2 or TRBV6-3 to TRBJ1-2; tentatively, D is TRBD1 (5 bases). The CDR3 consists of 15 residues. Germline CDR1 MNHEY, CDR2 SVGEGT. This CDR3 is CASRPPGGTGIGYTF. The CDR3 DNA, read in part, is TGTGCCAGCAGACCTCCGGGGGGTACAGGTATCGGC.

As to this clone: With the read ending 3 residues before the CDR3 end, the germline J gene is used to fill in that end. V and J are TRBV2 and TRBJ1-2, with a tentative D call TRBD1 (5 bases). The CDR3 covers 15 residues. V lost 6 bases and J 4 bases, leaving 18 bases between the germline ends. The V gene's germline CDR1 is SNHLY and CDR2 FYNNEI. The covered CDR3 bases are TGTGCCAGCAGCGCCCTCCTACAGGCAATCTATGGC. This sequence encodes CASSALLQAIYG. From start to end, the CDR3 is CASSALLQAIYGYTF.

A remark on this clone: The read ends 3 residues early relative to the CDR3; the germline J gene fills the gap. The chain combines TRBV19 with TRBJ1-5; D is possibly TRBD1 (6 bases). V lost 6 bases to trimming and J lost 2 bases, with 17 bases between them. Germline assignment: CDR1 LNHDA and CDR2 SQIVND (reference sequence). The CDR3 runs to 16 residues. The CDR3 sequence: CASRRTTGFRNQPQHF. The CDR3 bases that were read are TGTGCCAGTAGAAGGACCACAGGGTTTCGCAATCAGCCC.